One sample yielded the 29 T cell receptor beta chains listed below, sequenced in a study of T cells in Graves' hyperthyroidism and ophthalmopathy. There were TCR beta CDR3 regions amplified from RNA transcripts. The primer set for the first-round RT-PCR of the TCR CDR3 was HTBI. TCRdb reprocessed the multiplex PCR reads with MiXCR, giving one entry per CDR3 protein. The table includes 650,000 to 700,000 distinct CDR3 sequences, 15% to 20% detected once. Source material: blood. These receptors were obtained from a man in his fifties or sixties with Graves' hyperthyroidism.

Many counts were recorded for this clonotype. V is TRBV12-3 or TRBV12-4 and J is TRBJ1-2; D call uncertain. The CDR3 runs 16 residues. Trimming removed 3 bases at V and 3 bases at J, with 17 bases between. CDR3 amino acids: CASSFYGASNHYGYTF. The CDR3 DNA follows: TGTGCCAGCAGTTTTTATGGAGCCTCCAACCACTATGGCTACACCTTC.

This sequence joins TRBV6-5 and TRBJ2-7; 12 bases fit TRBD2. The CDR3 covers 16 residues. V trimming: 3 bases; J trimming: 5 bases; junction bases outside the gene matches: 8. Germline CDR1 reads MNHEY; CDR2 reads SVGAGI. The CDR3: CASSYSRLAGVNEQYF. The CDR3 bases are TGTGCCAGCAGTTATTCGAGACTAGCGGGAGTTAACGAGCAGTACTTC.

This clonotype was counted a few times. The CDR3 spells CASSRVSGANVLTF. CDR3 DNA: TGCGCCAGCAGCCGTGTCTCTGGGGCCAACGTCCTGACTTTC. The V gene is TRBV5-1, the J gene TRBJ2-6; no definite D call. Trimming removed 4 bases at V and 0 bases at J, with 5 bases between. CDR1 SGHRS and CDR2 YFSETQ come from the germline V gene. This CDR3 comprises 14 residues.

This chain uses TRBV28 with TRBJ2-4; D assignment may be TRBD1 or TRBD2 (6 bases each). With 5 bases removed from V and 2 bases from J, the gap between germline ends came to 13 bases. Germline V gene sequence: CDR1 MDHEN, CDR2 SYDVKM. The CDR3 runs 15 residues. This CDR3 is CASSRPGGTKNIQYF. CDR3 sequence (DNA): TGTGCCAGCAGTCGCCCCGGGGGCACCAAAAACATTCAGTACTTC. Full variable domain (rest looked up from reference TRBV28 and TRBJ2-4): DVKVTQSSRYLVKRTGEKVFLECVQDMDHENMFWYRQDPGLGLRLIYFSYDVKMKEKGDIPEGYSVSREKKERFSLILESASTNQTSMYLCASSRPGGTKNIQYFGAGTRLSVL.

V and J are TRBV14 and TRBJ1-2; D is uncertain. Germline V gene data show CDR1 as SGHDN and CDR2 as FVKESK. There are 15 residues in the CDR3. V was shortened by 0 bases and J by 7 bases, with 15 bases between the two germline ends. The CDR3 sequence is CASSQDLISIGGYTF. The CDR3 DNA reads as TGTGCCAGCAGCCAAGATCTCATTAGTATAGGTGGCTACACCTTC.

The rearrangement joins TRBV9 to TRBJ2-1; 7 bases map to TRBD2. Trimming cost V 4 bases and J 9 bases; bases outside gene matches: 10. The CDR3 is 14 amino acids. The V gene's germline CDR1 is SGDLS and CDR2 YYNGEE. CDR3 in amino acids: CASSPDWSGIEQFF. The CDR3 DNA sequence: TGTGCCAGCAGCCCGGACTGGAGCGGGATTGAGCAGTTCTTC.

This clonotype was found many times. The chain carries TRBV6-2 or TRBV6-3 and TRBJ2-3, with D tentatively TRBD1 or TRBD2 (6 bases each). With 7 bases removed from V and 0 bases from J, the gap between germline ends came to 14 bases. Germline lookup yields CDR1 MNHEY and CDR2 SVGEGT. The CDR3 runs 15 residues. The chain's CDR3 is CASTFTGRSTDTQYF. The CDR3 bases are TGTGCCAGCACCTTTACAGGGAGGAGCACAGATACGCAGTATTTT.

The V and J genes are TRBV28 and TRBJ2-7; TRBD1 is a possible D gene (6 bases). There are 15 residues in the CDR3. Deletions cut 6 bases from V and 2 bases from J, with 17 bases between. CDR1 and CDR2 (germline): MDHEN, SYDVKM. The CDR3 loop reads CASRDTRDKPYEQYF. The CDR3 bases are TGTGCCAGCAGAGACACACGGGACAAGCCCTACGAGCAGTACTTC.

Many counts were recorded for this clonotype. The chain carries TRBV28 and TRBJ2-1, with TRBD2 matching 11 bases. This CDR3 contains 14 residues. Germline CDR1 MDHEN, CDR2 SYDVKM. V lost 7 bases to trimming and J lost 4 bases; unmatched junction nucleotides: 3. CDR3 DNA: TGTGCCAGCAAACTAGCGGGAGTTTACAATGAGCAGTTCTTC. It yields the protein CASKLAGVYNEQFF.

This clonotype was counted at least ten times. This CDR3 reads CASSRVRDALVHTF. The CDR3 nucleotides are TGTGCCAGCAGCCGCGTGAGGGACGCGTTAGTGCACACCTTC. This chain links TRBV28 with TRBJ1-2, with D possibly being TRBD1 (5 bases). V was cut by 6 bases and J by 12 bases, with 23 bases left in between. Germline CDR1 reads MDHEN; CDR2 reads SYDVKM. The CDR3 extends over 14 amino acids.

This clonotype was counted ten times or more. This chain joins TRBV28 and TRBJ2-7; D might be TRBD1 (5 bases). V shed 5 bases and J shed 3 bases, with 11 bases lying between them. This CDR3 region has 13 residues. Germline CDR1 MDHEN, CDR2 SYDVKM. Written as DNA, the CDR3 is TGTGCCAGCAGTCCCTTCGACAGCTACGAGCAGTACTTC. Its translation: CASSPFDSYEQYF.

This clonotype was observed at least ten times. J is TRBJ1-1 and V is TRBV6-4, with D uncertain. The CDR3 totals 13 residues. CDR1 and CDR2 from the germline V gene are MRHNA and SNTAGT. Trimming shortened V by 1 base and J by 5 bases, and 8 bases separated the two germline ends. The CDR3 region is CASSDLPGTEAFF. CDR3 DNA sequence: TGTGCCAGCAGTGACTTGCCGGGAACTGAAGCTTTCTTT.

V usage is TRBV10-3 and J usage is TRBJ1-3; TRBD1 matches at 7 bases. The trim removed 6 bases at V and 4 bases at J, leaving 6 bases unmatched. There are 14 residues in the CDR3. Germline CDR1 and CDR2: ENHRY and SYGVKD. CDR3 amino acids: CAISQTGPGNTIYF. CDR3 nucleotides: TGTGCCATCAGCCAGACAGGGCCAGGAAACACCATATATTTT.

This clonotype was counted many times. The chain carries TRBV9 and TRBJ1-2; D is unclear. The CDR3 loop spans 13 amino acids. Trimming shortened V by 0 bases and J by 5 bases, and 8 bases separated the two germline ends. CDR1 is SGDLS and CDR2 is YYNGEE in the germline V gene. The CDR3 spells CASSVAPKYGYTF. The CDR3 DNA sequence: TGTGCCAGCAGCGTAGCTCCGAAATATGGCTACACCTTC.

This clonotype was detected a few times. The V gene is TRBV28, the J gene TRBJ2-7; no clear D. The CDR3 has 12 residues. The germline CDR1 and CDR2 sequences are MDHEN and SYDVKM. V was shortened by 5 bases and J by 4 bases, with 9 bases between the two germline ends. The CDR3 spells CASSPLIYEQYF. The CDR3 DNA follows: TGTGCCAGCAGTCCCCTTATTTACGAGCAGTACTTC.

This clonotype has a count of ten or more. V usage is TRBV14 and J usage is TRBJ2-1; the D is unclear. V was trimmed by 3 bases and J by 10 bases, leaving 10 bases between them. This CDR3 spans 12 amino acids. Germline values: CDR1 SGHDN, CDR2 FVKESK. The CDR3 nucleotides are TGTGCCAGCAGCCAGACGGTAGGGGAGCAGTTCTTC. Protein sequence: CASSQTVGEQFF. Together with reference TRBV14 and TRBJ2-1, the CDR3 gives the full variable domain: EAGVTQFPSHSVIEKGQTVTLRCDPISGHDNLYWYRRVMGKEIKFLLHFVKESKQDESGMPNNRFLAERTGGTYSTLKVQPAELEDSGVYFCASSQTVGEQFFGPGTRLTVL.

The CDR3 loop reads CASSLGTGRPYNEQFF. The CDR3, as DNA: TGCGCCAGCAGCTTGGGTACAGGGCGACCCTACAATGAGCAGTTCTTC. V gene TRBV5-1 combines with J gene TRBJ2-1; TRBD1 is a possible D gene (6 bases). CDR3 length: 16 residues. From germline, CDR1 is SGHRS and CDR2 YFSETQ. The germline V and J ends were trimmed by 0 bases and 2 bases, with 12 bases remaining between them.

The rearrangement uses TRBV28 and TRBJ1-6; D perhaps matches TRBD1 (5 bases). Germline values: CDR1 MDHEN, CDR2 SYDVKM. V was cut by 9 bases and J by 12 bases, with 15 bases left in between. The CDR3 spans 12 residues. In DNA form, the CDR3 reads TGTGCCAGTTTCGACAGTGCCCGACCCCTCCACTTT. Its translation: CASFDSARPLHF.

This clonotype was counted between two and nine times. This chain connects TRBV3-1 to TRBJ2-3; D might be TRBD1 or TRBD2, each matching 5 bases. This CDR3 has 15 residues. The germline gives CDR1 LGHDT, CDR2 YNNKEL (reference sequence). V shed 5 bases and J shed 4 bases, with 16 bases lying between them. The CDR3: CASSTPRDGSDTQYF. In nucleotides, the CDR3 is TGTGCCAGCAGCACCCCCCGGGACGGTTCAGATACGCAGTATTTT.

This clonotype was counted at least ten times. The chain joins TRBV2 to TRBJ1-5; no reliable D call. This CDR3 has 14 amino acids. The germline CDR1 and CDR2 sequences are SNHLY and FYNNEI. Trimming took 4 bases from V and 0 from J, leaving 7 bases between them. The CDR3 spells CASSGFFSNQPQHF. The CDR3 DNA sequence: TGTGCCAGCAGTGGATTCTTTAGCAATCAGCCCCAGCATTTT.

The chain employs TRBV20-1 and TRBJ2-7, with D possibly matching TRBD2 (5 bases). The V end lost 6 bases, the J end lost 0 bases, and 18 bases lay between the germline ends. Germline V gene data show CDR1 as DFQATT and CDR2 as SNEGSKA (reference sequence). This CDR3 contains 15 residues. The CDR3 loop reads CSAKITGSFSYEQYF. The CDR3 DNA sequence: TGCAGTGCGAAAATAACGGGATCGTTCTCCTACGAGCAGTACTTC.

The table lists this clonotype with many counts. This chain uses TRBV2 with TRBJ2-1, with TRBD1 identical over 9 bases. The CDR3 runs 14 residues. The germline CDR1 and CDR2 sequences are SNHLY and FYNNEI. Trimming removed 7 bases from V and 7 bases from J; junction bases left unmatched: 8. CDR3 region: CASTITGGYNEQFF. The CDR3 bases are TGTGCCAGCACCATCACAGGGGGCTATAATGAGCAGTTCTTC.

Only a few counts were recorded for this clonotype. The CDR3 region is CASKRGTTNEKLFF. For the CDR3, the DNA is TGTGCCAGCAAGAGAGGCACAACTAATGAAAAACTGTTTTTT. The rearrangement uses TRBV27 and TRBJ1-4, with D unresolved. V lost 7 bases and J lost 0, with 9 bases in between. The CDR3 runs 14 residues. CDR1 is MNHEY, CDR2 SMNVEV, per germline (reference sequence).

This rearrangement joins TRBV20-1 to TRBJ1-1; weak D call: TRBD1 (5 bases). CDR3 length equals 12 residues. Trimming removed 0 bases from V and 13 bases from J, with 15 bases in between. In germline, CDR1 is DFQATT, CDR2 SNEGSKA (reference sequence). The CDR3 protein is CSARDQAGKVFF. The CDR3 nucleotides are TGCAGTGCTAGAGATCAGGCAGGGAAGGTTTTCTTT.

A remark on this clonotype: A single base separates this from a much larger clone, so it may be a read error. No conserved phenylalanine or tryptophan ends this CDR3, so it is likely a read error. The chain employs TRBV7-2 and TRBJ2-2, with 7 bases fitting TRBD2. The CDR3 runs to 16 residues. Germline V gene lookup returns CDR1 SGHTA and CDR2 FQGNSA. V lost 0 bases, J lost 7 bases, and 8 bases stayed unmatched. CDR3 nucleotide sequence: TGTGCCAGCAGCTTAGCGTACGAAGGGAGGGTCGGGGAGCTGTTTCTT. It encodes CASSLAYEGRVGELFL.

V is TRBV29-1 and J is TRBJ1-5; no clear D. Trimming left V 4 bases short and J 0 bases short, with 7 bases between. Per germline, CDR1 SQVTM and CDR2 ANQGSEA. The CDR3 spans 13 residues. The CDR3 nucleotides read TGCAGCGTTGCTTACACTAGCAATCAGCCCCAGCATTTT. Its protein is CSVAYTSNQPQHF.

This clonotype was found many times. The CDR3 region is CASSRGLAAYNEQFF. In nucleotides, the CDR3 is TGTGCCAGCAGCCGGGGACTAGCGGCCTACAATGAGCAGTTCTTC. The chain carries TRBV7-2 and TRBJ2-1; 11 bases map to TRBD2. This CDR3 has 15 residues. V was pared by 5 bases and J by 2 bases, with 2 bases of the junction left unmatched. CDR1 and CDR2 from the germline V gene are SGHTA and FQGNSA.

This clonotype was counted only a few times. In DNA, the CDR3 is TGTGCCAGCAGTTTAGATGGCTTTCTCTCCTATAATTCACCCCTCCACTTT. Its translation is CASSLDGFLSYNSPLHF. V and J are TRBV28 and TRBJ1-6, with D unclear. Germline CDR1 MDHEN, CDR2 SYDVKM. V gave up 2 bases and J gave up 0 bases, with 11 bases separating them. The CDR3 is 17 residues long.

A remark on this clonotype: A clone one base away is much larger, so this may be a read error. The chain links TRBV28 to TRBJ1-4, with D possibly TRBD1 on 5 matching bases. CDR3 size: 16 residues. Germline V gene sequence: CDR1 MDHEN, CDR2 SYDVKM. The V gene lost 4 bases and the J gene lost 5 bases, with 17 bases spanning the gap. This CDR3 is CASSSHAGGENEKLFF. Written as DNA, the CDR3 is TGTGCCAGCAGTTCCCATGCGGGGGGGGAGAATGAAAAACTGTTTTTT.